This TCR beta chain stems from a study of blood T cell repertoires in COVID-19. V shed 3 bases, J shed 0 bases, and the junction held 6 bases outside the gene matches. Germline V gene sequence: CDR1 KGHSH, CDR2 LQKENI. CDR3 length: 16 residues. Sequencing used immunoSEQ multiplex PCR; TCRdb keeps in-frame clones, though not all of them. There are 110,000 to 150,000 clones in the sample; more than 75% occur only once, and approximately 6% lies in the top ten. Material for sequencing was PBMCs or T cells enriched from blood (not recorded which). This chain connects TRBV18 to TRBJ1-1, with 8 bases identical to TRBD1. The receptor comes from a woman aged 45-59 years who had recovered from COVID-19. This chain's CDR3 is CASSPATGDLNTEAFF. The DNA for the CDR3 is TGTGCCAGCTCACCCGCGACAGGGGACTTGAACACTGAAGCTTTCTTT. Filled out from reference TRBV18 and TRBJ1-1, the complete variable domain reads NAGVMQNPRHLVRRRGQEARLRCSPMKGHSHVYWYRQLPEEGLKFMVYLQKENIIDESGMPKERFSAEFPKEGPSILRIQQVVRGDSAAYFCASSPATGDLNTEAFFGQGTRLTVV.